This T cell receptor beta chain comes out of a study of blood T cell repertoires in COVID-19. Study summary: From T cells, B-cell-depleted T cells, or PBMCs came the material, which was cDNA or gDNA.

Trimming left V 9 bases short and J 6 bases short, with 17 bases between. CDR1 and CDR2 (germline): LNHDA, SQIVND (reference sequence). The CDR3 has 13 amino acids. TCRdb's copy holds only in-frame clones and misses some; the assay was immunoSEQ multiplex PCR. This sample has about 300,000 clones, with roughly 87% found just once. The rearrangement uses TRBV19 and TRBJ1-2, with a possible D match to TRBD1 (5 bases). This TCR was sampled from a woman aged 25-40 years who had recovered from COVID-19. Specimen: PBMCs or T cells enriched from blood (not recorded which). The CDR3 sequence is CASRTGRADGYTF. The CDR3 DNA reads as TGTGCCAGCCGAACGGGCAGGGCCGATGGCTACACCTTC.